This is a list of T cell receptor beta chains from one sample in a study of blood T cells in healthy people across ages. TCRdb reprocessed the 5' RACE reads via MiXCR and lists one record per CDR3 protein. The repertoire holds hundreds of thousands of distinct CDR3 sequences, with around 41% as singletons. Sequencing was carried out using blood. These receptors all come from a man older than 75 in good health. Each CDR3 is given with its conserved first and last residue. The D gene is left open where the match is weak. Where a row states a size, it is once, few, many or the class of an expanded clone; other rows omit it.

clone_size: -
j_call: TRBJ2-3
d_call: TRBD1
v_call: TRBV5-1
cdr3_aa: CASSFGTASTDTQYF
cdr3_nt: TGCGCCAGCAGCTTCGGGACAGCTAGCACAGATACGCAGTATTTT

clone_size: -
j_call: TRBJ2-7
d_call: -
v_call: TRBV5-1
cdr3_aa: CASRPGQLYEQYF
cdr3_nt: TGCGCCAGCAGACCGGGACAACTCTACGAGCAGTACTTC

clone_size: -
j_call: TRBJ2-5
d_call: -
v_call: TRBV5-8
cdr3_aa: CASSRSFRERLRGETQYF
cdr3_nt: TGTGCCAGCAGCCGTTCCTTCAGAGAGAGACTGAGAGGGGAGACCCAGTACTTC

clone_size: few
j_call: TRBJ2-5
d_call: TRBD1
v_call: TRBV7-2
cdr3_aa: CASSQRQGPETQYF
cdr3_nt: TGTGCCAGCAGCCAGAGACAGGGTCCCGAGACCCAGTACTTC

clone_size: -
j_call: TRBJ2-5
d_call: -
v_call: TRBV7-6
cdr3_aa: CASSLAINNQETQYF
cdr3_nt: TGTGCCAGCAGCTTAGCGATAAACAACCAAGAGACCCAGTACTTC

clone_size: -
j_call: TRBJ2-1
d_call: -
v_call: TRBV9
cdr3_aa: CASSVDRATYNEQFF
cdr3_nt: TGTGCCAGCAGCGTAGATAGGGCTACGTACAATGAGCAGTTCTTC

clone_size: few
j_call: TRBJ2-4
d_call: -
v_call: TRBV2
cdr3_aa: CASSDGRWGAQGNIQYF
cdr3_nt: TGTGCCAGCAGTGATGGCCGTTGGGGGGCTCAGGGAAACATTCAGTACTTC

clone_size: few
j_call: TRBJ2-1
d_call: -
v_call: TRBV2
cdr3_aa: CASSEATRGEQFF
cdr3_nt: TGTGCCAGCAGTGAAGCTACTAGGGGTGAGCAGTTCTTC

clone_size: few
j_call: TRBJ1-1
d_call: TRBD1
v_call: TRBV4-3
cdr3_aa: CASGPGGLGNTEAFF
cdr3_nt: TGCGCCAGCGGACCAGGGGGCTTGGGGAACACTGAAGCTTTCTTT

clone_size: -
j_call: TRBJ1-1
d_call: -
v_call: TRBV4-3
cdr3_aa: CASSQDIGGGNTEAFF
cdr3_nt: TGCGCCAGCAGCCAAGATATTGGAGGAGGGAACACTGAAGCTTTCTTT

clone_size: -
j_call: TRBJ2-6
d_call: -
v_call: TRBV20-1
cdr3_aa: CSARKTGANVLTF
cdr3_nt: TGCAGTGCCCGTAAGACTGGGGCCAACGTCCTGACTTTC

clone_size: -
j_call: TRBJ2-3
d_call: TRBD2
v_call: TRBV7-2
cdr3_aa: CASSLFSGGAKDTQYF
cdr3_nt: TGTGCCAGCAGCTTGTTTAGCGGGGGGGCGAAAGATACGCAGTATTTT

clone_size: -
j_call: TRBJ2-7
d_call: -
v_call: TRBV27
cdr3_aa: CASSSRRWTEQYF
cdr3_nt: TGTGCCAGCAGTTCCCGGAGATGGACTGAGCAGTACTTC

clone_size: -
j_call: TRBJ2-5
d_call: TRBD1
v_call: TRBV29-1
cdr3_aa: CSVVGLTRQGANSYQETRYF
cdr3_nt: TGCAGCGTTGTAGGCCTCACCAGACAGGGGGCGAATAGCTACCAAGAGACCCGGTACTTC

clone_size: -
j_call: TRBJ2-3
d_call: TRBD2
v_call: TRBV6-2/TRBV6-3
cdr3_aa: CASSFLGGSRADTQYF
cdr3_nt: TGTGCCAGCAGCTTCCTCGGCGGGAGCCGCGCAGATACGCAGTATTTT

clone_size: few
j_call: TRBJ2-1
d_call: -
v_call: TRBV7-2
cdr3_aa: CASSSSNSYNEQFF
cdr3_nt: TGTGCCAGCAGCTCGTCGAATTCCTACAATGAGCAGTTCTTC

clone_size: -
j_call: TRBJ2-2
d_call: -
v_call: TRBV5-5
cdr3_aa: CASSERGGQGNTGELFF
cdr3_nt: TGTGCCAGCAGCGAGCGCGGGGGCCAGGGGAACACCGGGGAGCTGTTTTTT

clone_size: many
j_call: TRBJ1-1
d_call: TRBD1
v_call: TRBV20-1
cdr3_aa: CSAGQGGAEAFF
cdr3_nt: TGCAGTGCCGGACAGGGCGGGGCTGAAGCTTTCTTT

clone_size: -
j_call: TRBJ2-1
d_call: -
v_call: TRBV6-2/TRBV6-3
cdr3_aa: CAISSRNEQFF
cdr3_nt: TGTGCCATCAGTTCTCGCAATGAGCAGTTCTTC

clone_size: many
j_call: TRBJ2-5
d_call: -
v_call: TRBV2
cdr3_aa: CASSGETQYF
cdr3_nt: TGTGCCAGCAGCGGGGAGACCCAGTACTTC

clone_size: -
j_call: TRBJ1-5
d_call: TRBD1
v_call: TRBV6-5
cdr3_aa: CASGGTANQPQHF
cdr3_nt: TGTGCCAGCGGTGGGACAGCGAATCAGCCCCAGCATTTT

clone_size: once
j_call: TRBJ2-1
d_call: TRBD2
v_call: TRBV2
cdr3_aa: CASSGETSGSRLDNEQFF
cdr3_nt: TGTGCCAGCAGTGGAGAGACTAGCGGGAGCCGCCTCGACAATGAGCAGTTCTTC

clone_size: -
j_call: TRBJ2-1
d_call: -
v_call: TRBV7-9
cdr3_aa: CASSLDGARNEQFF
cdr3_nt: TGTGCCAGCAGCTTAGATGGGGCCAGGAATGAGCAGTTCTTC

clone_size: -
j_call: TRBJ1-5
d_call: -
v_call: TRBV4-2
cdr3_aa: CASSQERARPQHF
cdr3_nt: TGTGCCAGCAGCCAAGAGCGGGCACGGCCCCAGCATTTT

clone_size: few
j_call: TRBJ2-7
d_call: TRBD2
v_call: TRBV6-2/TRBV6-3
cdr3_aa: CASSYGGSMYEQYF
cdr3_nt: TGTGCCAGCAGTTATGGCGGGAGTATGTACGAGCAGTACTTC

clone_size: -
j_call: TRBJ2-1
d_call: TRBD2
v_call: TRBV4-1
cdr3_aa: CASTGTSGRASSHEQFF
cdr3_nt: TGCGCCAGCACCGGGACTAGCGGGAGGGCCTCTTCCCATGAGCAGTTCTTC

clone_size: -
j_call: TRBJ2-5
d_call: TRBD2
v_call: TRBV7-2
cdr3_aa: CASSLDLAGYSEQYF
cdr3_nt: TGTGCCAGCAGCTTAGACCTAGCGGGGTACAGTGAGCAGTACTTC

clone_size: many
j_call: TRBJ2-3
d_call: -
v_call: TRBV29-1
cdr3_aa: CSVEGGFTDTQYF
cdr3_nt: TGCAGCGTTGAAGGAGGGTTCACAGATACGCAGTATTTT

clone_size: -
j_call: TRBJ2-7
d_call: TRBD1
v_call: TRBV10-3
cdr3_aa: CAISEWTGSEQYF
cdr3_nt: TGTGCCATCAGTGAGTGGACAGGCAGCGAGCAGTACTTC

clone_size: once
j_call: TRBJ1-1
d_call: -
v_call: TRBV7-2
cdr3_aa: CASSVAGYTEAFF
cdr3_nt: TGTGCCAGCAGTGTGGCAGGGTACACTGAAGCTTTCTTT

clone_size: many
j_call: TRBJ1-4
d_call: -
v_call: TRBV12-3/TRBV12-4
cdr3_aa: CASMDRANEKLFF
cdr3_nt: TGTGCCAGCATGGACAGAGCTAATGAAAAACTGTTTTTT

clone_size: -
j_call: TRBJ2-3
d_call: -
v_call: TRBV11-2
cdr3_aa: CASSFRTATDTQYF
cdr3_nt: TGTGCCAGCAGCTTTCGGACAGCCACAGATACGCAGTATTTT

clone_size: -
j_call: TRBJ1-5
d_call: -
v_call: TRBV10-3
cdr3_aa: CAISESREAQPQHF
cdr3_nt: TGTGCCATCAGTGAGTCCAGGGAAGCTCAGCCCCAGCATTTT

clone_size: -
j_call: TRBJ1-4
d_call: TRBD1
v_call: TRBV29-1
cdr3_aa: CSVSATGFGEKLFF
cdr3_nt: TGCAGCGTTTCCGCGACAGGGTTCGGTGAAAAACTGTTTTTT

clone_size: -
j_call: TRBJ2-1
d_call: TRBD2
v_call: TRBV6-2/TRBV6-3
cdr3_aa: CASSYWASGYNEQFF
cdr3_nt: TGTGCCAGCAGTTACTGGGCTAGCGGCTACAATGAGCAGTTCTTC